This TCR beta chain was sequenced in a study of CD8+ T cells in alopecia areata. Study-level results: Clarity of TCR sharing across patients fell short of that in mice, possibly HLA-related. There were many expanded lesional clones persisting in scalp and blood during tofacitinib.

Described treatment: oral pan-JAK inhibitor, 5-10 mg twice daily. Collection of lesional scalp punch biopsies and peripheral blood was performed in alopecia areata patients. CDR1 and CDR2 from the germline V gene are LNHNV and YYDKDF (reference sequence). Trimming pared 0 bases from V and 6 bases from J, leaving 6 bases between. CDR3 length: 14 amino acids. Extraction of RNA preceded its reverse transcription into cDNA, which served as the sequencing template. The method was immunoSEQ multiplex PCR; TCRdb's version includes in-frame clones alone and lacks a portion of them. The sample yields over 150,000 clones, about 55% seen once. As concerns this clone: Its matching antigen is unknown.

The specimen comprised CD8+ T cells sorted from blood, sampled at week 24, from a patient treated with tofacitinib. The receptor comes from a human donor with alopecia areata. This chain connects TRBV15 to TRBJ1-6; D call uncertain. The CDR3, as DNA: TGTGCCACCAGCAGAGACGGGGTTAATTCACCCCTCCACTTT. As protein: CATSRDGVNSPLHF.